The 27 T cell receptor beta chains given below trace back to one sample, sequenced in a study of shared clonotypes between healthy human individuals. Cells designated naive CD8 were CD45RO-negative and were positively selected for CCR7, with terminally differentiated effector memory CD45RA+ cells excluded. TCRdb's copy holds only in-frame clones and misses some; the assay was immunoSEQ multiplex PCR. The sample holds about 580,000 clones, 95% to 98% seen once. Sequenced input: naive CD8+ T cells sorted from blood. The source of these receptors is a young man in good health.

The chain joins TRBV7-6 to TRBJ1-4; no firm D call. The CDR3 extends over 15 amino acids. Germline loops: CDR1 SGHVS, CDR2 FNYEAQ. Trimming stripped 5 bases from V and 6 bases from J, with 16 bases between. The CDR3 DNA reads TGTGCCAGCAGCCTTTACAGTCCTCCTGATGAAAAACTGTTTTTT. Its protein is CASSLYSPPDEKLFF.

A remark on this clone: This specimen includes other DNA sequences encoding the same CDR3. The chain uses TRBV28 and TRBJ2-3; D is possibly TRBD1 (6 bases). Germline CDR1 is MDHEN and CDR2 is SYDVKM. The CDR3 has 14 residues. Between the trimmed V and J ends, which lost 3 bases and 0 bases, there was a span of 7 bases. The DNA for the CDR3 is TGTGCCAGCAGTTTGACAGGAAGCACAGATACGCAGTATTTT. Protein sequence: CASSLTGSTDTQYF.

The rearrangement uses TRBV9 and TRBJ2-2, with TRBD2 matching over 10 bases. The V gene end was trimmed by 2 bases and the J gene end by 5 bases; junction bases not matched to a gene: 9. Germline V gives CDR1 SGDLS, CDR2 YYNGEE. The CDR3 is 17 residues long. In DNA form, the CDR3 reads TGTGCCAGCAGCGTTGGGGGACTAGCGTCAGTAACCGGGGAGCTGTTTTTT. This gives the protein CASSVGGLASVTGELFF.

This clone has a single count. The chain joins TRBV5-4 to TRBJ2-7; 9 bases fit TRBD1. This CDR3 region has 14 residues. J gave up 4 bases and V 2 bases, and 4 bases lay outside the gene matches. Germline V gives CDR1 SGHNT, CDR2 YYREEE (reference sequence). In DNA form, the CDR3 reads TGTGCCAGCAGCTTACAGGGGGCTCTGTACGAGCAGTACTTC. It yields the protein CASSLQGALYEQYF. Complete variable domain (other parts from reference TRBV5-4 and TRBJ2-7): ETGVTQSPTHLIKTRGQQVTLRCSSQSGHNTVSWYQQALGQGPQFIFQYYREEENGRGNFPPRFSGLQFPNYSSELNVNALELDDSALYLCASSLQGALYEQYFGPGTRLTVT.

This clone was found once. The chain couples TRBV27 to TRBJ1-5; 7 positions agree with TRBD1. V gave up 6 bases and J gave up 2 bases; unmatched junction bases: 4. From germline, CDR1 is MNHEY and CDR2 SMNVEV (reference sequence). The CDR3 is made up of 14 amino acids. The CDR3 nucleotides are TGTGCCAGCAGCGAAGGACAGGGCAATCAGCCCCAGCATTTT. Its translation: CASSEGQGNQPQHF.

A word on this clone: A read error may produce the germline difference seen at one junction end. The J gene is TRBJ2-3, the V gene TRBV7-7, with 11 nucleotides matching TRBD2. The germline V gene encodes CDR1 SSHAT and CDR2 FNYEAQ (reference sequence). The CDR3 spans 16 residues. This CDR3 reads CASSRSSGRAEDTQYF. In DNA, the CDR3 is TGTGCTAGCAGCAGAAGTAGCGGGAGGGCCGAAGATACGCAGTATTTT.

This clone came up once. The CDR3 protein is CASSWGQGLTNEQFF. CDR3 DNA sequence: TGCGCCAGCAGCTGGGGACAGGGGTTAACCAATGAGCAGTTCTTC. V and J are TRBV5-1 and TRBJ2-1; 10 bases are shared with TRBD1. Germline trimming cut 3 bases from V and 6 bases from J; bases unmatched to any gene: 6. The CDR3 spans 15 residues. Germline CDR1 is SGHRS and CDR2 is YFSETQ. Full variable domain (outside the CDR3, taken from reference TRBV5-1 and TRBJ2-1): KAGVTQTPRYLIKTRGQQVTLSCSPISGHRSVSWYQQTPGQGLQFLFEYFSETQRNKGNFPGRFSGRQFSNSRSEMNVSTLELGDSALYLCASSWGQGLTNEQFFGPGTRLTVL.

The chain couples TRBV7-6 to TRBJ2-1, with 7 bases aligning to TRBD2. In germline, CDR1 is SGHVS, CDR2 FNYEAQ. CDR3 size: 16 residues. J lost 1 base, V lost 1 base, and 4 bases had no gene match. The CDR3 DNA reads as TGTGCCAGCAGCTTAGGGGGGGGACTATCCTACAATGAGCAGTTCTTC. Translated, it gives CASSLGGGLSYNEQFF.

V and J are TRBV27 and TRBJ2-7, with 8 bases aligning to TRBD1. V trimming: 5 bases; J trimming: 6 bases; junction bases outside the gene matches: 12. The CDR3 consists of 15 residues. The germline V gene encodes CDR1 MNHEY and CDR2 SMNVEV (reference sequence). The CDR3 is CASSDPTGGFGEQYF. CDR3 DNA sequence: TGTGCCAGCAGTGATCCAACAGGGGGTTTCGGCGAGCAGTACTTC.

The V gene is TRBV9, the J gene TRBJ2-7; a possible D gene is TRBD1 (5 bases). Trimming pared 0 bases from V and 4 bases from J, leaving 11 bases between. The CDR3 extends over 14 amino acids. Germline V gene data show CDR1 as SGDLS and CDR2 as YYNGEE. In nucleotides, the CDR3 is TGTGCCAGCAGCGTAGCTGACAGACCTTACGAGCAGTACTTC. It is translated as CASSVADRPYEQYF.

This clone was detected once. The same CDR3 can be traced to other DNA sequences in this sample. The gene calls are TRBV11-3 and TRBJ2-5, with 8 bases that match TRBD2. V was pared by 1 base and J by 5 bases, with 3 bases of the junction left unmatched. CDR1 is SGHNT and CDR2 is YENEEA in the germline V gene. The CDR3 has 14 amino acids. Here the CDR3 reads CASSLGGLEETQYF. CDR3 nucleotides: TGTGCCAGCAGCTTAGGGGGACTAGAGGAGACCCAGTACTTC.

This rearrangement joins TRBV7-3 to TRBJ2-7, with 9 bases that match TRBD2. CDR3 length: 14 amino acids. With 5 bases clipped from V and 5 bases from J, the junction kept 7 bases outside the gene matches. Germline assignment: CDR1 SGHTA and CDR2 FQGTGA. CDR3 residues: CASSLSGSGDEQYF. The DNA of the CDR3 is TGTGCCAGCAGCCTTAGCGGGAGCGGGGACGAGCAGTACTTC.

This rearrangement joins TRBV29-1 to TRBJ2-7, with D tentatively TRBD2 (5 bases). V was clipped by 3 bases and J by 3 bases, with 18 bases between them. Per the germline V gene, CDR1 is SQVTM and CDR2 is ANQGSEA. This CDR3 contains 15 residues. This CDR3 is CSVDLGTRIGYEQYF. The CDR3 DNA is TGCAGCGTTGATTTAGGTACTAGGATAGGCTACGAGCAGTACTTC.

This clone was detected only once. The sample has other DNA sequences that encode this CDR3 too. V and J are TRBV7-2 and TRBJ2-7; 7 nucleotides match TRBD2. The germline V gene has CDR1 SGHTA and CDR2 FQGNSA. V was clipped by 3 bases and J by 1 base; unmatched bases: 3. The CDR3 contains 14 residues. The CDR3 nucleotides read TGTGCCAGCAGCTTTGCCGGGGGGTCCTACGAGCAGTACTTC. Its protein is CASSFAGGSYEQYF.

This clone occurred once. This rearrangement joins TRBV7-9 to TRBJ2-2; TRBD1 might be the D (6 bases). Looked up from germline, CDR1 is SEHNR and CDR2 is FQNEAQ (reference sequence). The CDR3 has 16 residues. V was cut by 2 bases and J by 4 bases, with 14 bases left in between. CDR3 bases: TGTGCCAGCAGCTTATTAGCAGGGACAATCACCGGGGAGCTGTTTTTT. Translating gives CASSLLAGTITGELFF. The complete variable domain, with remaining parts taken from reference TRBV7-9 and TRBJ2-2, reads DTGVSQNPRHKITKRGQNVTFRCDPISEHNRLYWYRQTLGQGPEFLTYFQNEAQLEKSRLLSDRFSAERPKGSFSTLEIQRTEQGDSAMYLCASSLLAGTITGELFFGEGSRLTVL.

The genes are TRBV27 and TRBJ2-7; perhaps D is TRBD1 or TRBD2 (5 bases each). This CDR3 contains 15 residues. Germline loops: CDR1 MNHEY, CDR2 SMNVEV (reference sequence). V shed 1 base and J shed 7 bases, with 17 bases lying between them. This CDR3 reads CASSLWGSGILEQYF. CDR3 coding DNA: TGTGCCAGCAGTTTATGGGGGTCAGGGATATTGGAGCAGTACTTC.

The chain employs TRBV4-3 and TRBJ2-3; D is unclear. The CDR3 has 17 residues. The germline V gene has CDR1 LGHNA and CDR2 YSLEER. The V gene lost 4 bases and the J gene lost 0 bases, with 17 bases spanning the gap. CDR3: CASSPLFRPGSTDTQYF. The DNA for the CDR3 is TGCGCCAGCAGCCCACTTTTTCGACCGGGTAGCACAGATACGCAGTATTTT.

The V and J genes are TRBV4-1 and TRBJ1-4; 9 bases map to TRBD1. The V and J ends lost 3 bases and 8 bases, in that order; junction bases with no gene match: 7. This CDR3 comprises 15 residues. Germline assignment: CDR1 MGHRA and CDR2 YSYEKL. CDR3 amino acids: CASSQIDRGREKLFF. DNA for the CDR3: TGCGCCAGCAGCCAGATTGACAGGGGGAGAGAAAAACTGTTTTTT.

The chain recombines TRBV7-9 with TRBJ2-5; no definite D call. The germline CDR1 and CDR2 sequences are SEHNR and FQNEAQ (reference sequence). The CDR3 is 11 residues long. Deletions cut 3 bases from V and 5 bases from J, with 4 bases between. CDR3 residues: CASSFLETQYF. The CDR3 bases are TGTGCCAGCAGCTTTTTGGAGACCCAGTACTTC. Variable domain in full (rest from reference TRBV7-9 and TRBJ2-5): DTGVSQNPRHKITKRGQNVTFRCDPISEHNRLYWYRQTLGQGPEFLTYFQNEAQLEKSRLLSDRFSAERPKGSFSTLEIQRTEQGDSAMYLCASSFLETQYFGPGTRLLVL.

V gene TRBV5-1 combines with J gene TRBJ2-7; 11 bases match TRBD1. The ends lost 3 bases at V and 4 bases at J; junction bases unmatched: 6. This CDR3 spans 15 amino acids. Germline CDR1 and CDR2: SGHRS and YFSETQ. DNA for the CDR3: TGCGCCAGCAGCTCCCGGACAGGGGGCATATACGAGCAGTACTTC. Its protein product is CASSSRTGGIYEQYF.

The V gene is TRBV11-3, the J gene TRBJ2-1; maybe TRBD2 (6 bases). The ends were cut back, 5 bases at V and 12 bases at J, with 17 bases in the middle. The length of the CDR3 is 13 residues. Germline V CDR1 and CDR2: SGHNT, YENEEA. The CDR3 region has the DNA TGTGCCAGCAGCCCGGGTACTGTGGGAGGGCAGTTCTTC. It yields the protein CASSPGTVGGQFF.

V gene TRBV11-2 combines with J gene TRBJ1-4; 8 bases are shared with TRBD1. V dropped 5 bases and J dropped 5; count of bases not matched to a gene: 4. This CDR3 spans 14 amino acids. Germline CDR1 reads SGHAT; CDR2 reads FQNNGV. Here the CDR3 DNA reads TGTGCCAGCAGCCTGGGACAGGCAAATGAAAAACTGTTTTTT. Protein product: CASSLGQANEKLFF.

This chain links TRBV7-6 with TRBJ2-3; D could derive from TRBD1 or TRBD2 (5 bases each). CDR3 size: 14 residues. Germline CDR1 SGHVS, CDR2 FNYEAQ. V shed 5 bases and J shed 11 bases, with 20 bases lying between them. The CDR3 protein is CASSTRDPGLRQYF. The CDR3, as DNA: TGTGCCAGCAGCACAAGGGACCCTGGCTTGCGGCAGTATTTT.

The V gene is TRBV29-1, the J gene TRBJ2-1; D uncertain. This CDR3 comprises 13 residues. Per germline, CDR1 SQVTM and CDR2 ANQGSEA. The V and J ends lost 3 bases and 3 bases respectively, with 9 bases between them. The CDR3 DNA is TGCAGCGTTGACAGAGAGGACTACAATGAGCAGTTCTTC. Protein sequence: CSVDREDYNEQFF.

This clone was counted once. The chain links TRBV7-8 to TRBJ2-1; TRBD2 matches 13 bases. The CDR3 loop spans 20 amino acids. Per the germline V gene, CDR1 is SGHVS and CDR2 is FQNEAQ. Trimming took 5 bases from V and 4 from J; bases not matched to a gene: 17. In nucleotides, the CDR3 is TGTGCCAGCAGCCCCTTCGCACTAGCGGGAGGGCCCTCTAGGTACAATGAGCAGTTCTTC. Its protein product is CASSPFALAGGPSRYNEQFF.

The chain's CDR3 is CASSQDSILHSGNTIYF. The CDR3, as DNA: TGCGCCAGCAGCCAAGATAGTATACTGCACTCTGGAAACACCATATATTTT. The V and J genes are TRBV4-3 and TRBJ1-3, with D unresolved. This CDR3 comprises 17 residues. Trimming pared 0 bases from V and 0 bases from J, leaving 12 bases between. The germline gives CDR1 LGHNA, CDR2 YSLEER.

The chain couples TRBV5-1 to TRBJ1-2; no definite D call. Germline CDR1 SGHRS, CDR2 YFSETQ. The CDR3 runs 16 residues. V gave up 0 bases and J gave up 4 bases, with 16 bases separating them. The CDR3 is CASSLDAAQFIYGYTF. As DNA, the CDR3 is TGCGCCAGCAGCTTGGATGCGGCCCAATTCATCTATGGCTACACCTTC.